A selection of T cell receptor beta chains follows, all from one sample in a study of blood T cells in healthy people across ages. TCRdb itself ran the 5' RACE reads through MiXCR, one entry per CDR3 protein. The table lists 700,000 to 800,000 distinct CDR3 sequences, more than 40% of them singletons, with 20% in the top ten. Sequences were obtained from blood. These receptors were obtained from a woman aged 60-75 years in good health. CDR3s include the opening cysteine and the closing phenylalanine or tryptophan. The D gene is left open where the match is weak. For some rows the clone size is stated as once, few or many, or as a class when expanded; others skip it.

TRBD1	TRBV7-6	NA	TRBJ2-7	CASSLRADRASYEQYF	TGTGCCAGCAGCTTAAGGGCGGACAGGGCATCCTACGAGCAGTACTTC
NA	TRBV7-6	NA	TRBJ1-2	CASTRDHYGYTF	TGTGCCAGCACTAGAGACCACTATGGCTACACCTTC
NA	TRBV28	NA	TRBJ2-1	CASSQPRIERFF	TGTGCCAGCAGCCAACCCCGAATTGAGCGGTTCTTC
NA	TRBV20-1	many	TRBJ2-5	CSARGSGETQYF	TGCAGCGCTCGGGGCAGTGGCGAGACCCAGTACTTC
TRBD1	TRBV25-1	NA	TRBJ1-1	CASSDPRTGDTEAFF	TGTGCCAGCAGTGATCCGAGGACAGGGGACACTGAAGCTTTCTTT
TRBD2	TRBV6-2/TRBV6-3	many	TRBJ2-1	CASSDVLAGGRGEQFF	TGTGCCAGCAGTGACGTACTAGCGGGGGGGCGAGGAGAGCAGTTCTTC
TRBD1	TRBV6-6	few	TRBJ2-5	CASINAGTGRQTQYF	TGTGCCAGCATCAACGCCGGGACAGGCAGGCAGACCCAGTACTTC
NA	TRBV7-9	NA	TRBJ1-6	CASSPLGPSPLHF	TGTGCCAGCAGTCCACTGGGGCCTTCACCCCTCCACTTT
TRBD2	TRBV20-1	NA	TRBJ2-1	CSASPSGSTYNEQFF	TGCAGTGCTAGCCCCAGCGGGAGTACCTACAATGAGCAGTTCTTC
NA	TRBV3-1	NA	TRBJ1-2	CASSTLGPARRNGYGYTF	TGTGCCAGCAGCACCCTCGGACCCGCGAGACGGAATGGCTATGGCTACACCTTC
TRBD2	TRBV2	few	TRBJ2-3	CASIGGSTDTQYF	TGTGCCAGCATCGGGGGGAGCACAGATACGCAGTATTTT
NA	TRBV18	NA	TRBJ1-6	CASSRGMDSPLHF	TGTGCCAGCTCACGGGGAATGGATTCACCCCTCCACTTT
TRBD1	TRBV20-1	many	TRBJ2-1	CSADRGWNNEQFF	TGCAGTGCTGACAGGGGTTGGAACAATGAGCAGTTCTTC
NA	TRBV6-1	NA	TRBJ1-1	CASRGTEAFF	TGTGCCAGCAGGGGAACTGAAGCTTTCTTT
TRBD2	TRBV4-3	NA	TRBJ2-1	CASSQDRLAAGEQFF	TGCGCCAGCAGCCAAGACCGGCTAGCGGCCGGGGAGCAGTTCTTC
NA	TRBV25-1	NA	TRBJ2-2	CASTEITGELFF	TGTGCCAGCACCGAGATCACCGGGGAGCTGTTTTTT
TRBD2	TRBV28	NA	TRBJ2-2	CASSWSGSRAGELFF	TGTGCCAGCAGTTGGAGCGGGAGTCGTGCCGGGGAGCTGTTTTTT
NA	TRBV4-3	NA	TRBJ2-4	CASSQDGRGADIQYF	TGCGCCAGCAGCCAAGATGGTAGGGGCGCGGACATTCAGTACTTC
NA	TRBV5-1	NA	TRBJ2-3	CASSFWTTDTQYF	TGCGCCAGCAGCTTTTGGACAACAGATACGCAGTATTTT
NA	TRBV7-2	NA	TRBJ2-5	CASSFGVRETQYF	TGTGCCAGCAGCTTTGGAGTACGGGAGACCCAGTACTTC
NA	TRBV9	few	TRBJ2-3	CASSAGVGVPQDTQYF	TGTGCCAGCAGCGCCGGAGTCGGAGTCCCGCAAGATACGCAGTATTTT
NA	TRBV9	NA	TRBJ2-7	CASSGDPGHRSYNEQYF	TGTGCCAGCAGCGGGGACCCGGGACACCGATCTTACAATGAGCAGTACTTC
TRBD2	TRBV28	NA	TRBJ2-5	CASSGAGVQETQYF	TGTGCCAGCAGTGGTGCGGGAGTACAAGAGACCCAGTACTTC
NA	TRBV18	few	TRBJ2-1	CASSPRTEYNEQFF	TGTGCCAGCTCACCCCGGACAGAATACAATGAGCAGTTCTTC
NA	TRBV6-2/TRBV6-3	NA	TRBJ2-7	CASSPVLDPVSYEQYF	TGTGCCAGCAGTCCCGTCCTGGACCCCGTTTCCTACGAGCAGTACTTC
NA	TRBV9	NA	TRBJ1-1	CASSVQGRTNTEAFF	TGTGCCAGCAGCGTACAGGGTCGGACGAACACTGAAGCTTTCTTT
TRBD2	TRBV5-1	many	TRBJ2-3	CASSSTSGGADTQYF	TGCGCCAGCAGCTCCACTAGCGGGGGAGCAGATACGCAGTATTTT
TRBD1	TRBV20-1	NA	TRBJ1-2	CSAIRGVAGGYTF	TGCAGTGCAATCAGGGGGGTCGCAGGTGGCTACACCTTC
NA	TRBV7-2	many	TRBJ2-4	CASSYGQSGTIQYF	TGTGCCAGCAGCTATGGACAGTCCGGGACCATTCAGTACTTC
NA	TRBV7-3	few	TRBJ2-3	CASSHTTQFDPQYF	TGTGCCAGCAGCCATACTACCCAGTTCGATCCGCAGTATTTT
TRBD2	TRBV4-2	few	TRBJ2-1	CASSPSGGAPNEQFF	TGTGCCAGCAGCCCTAGCGGGGGGGCCCCCAATGAGCAGTTCTTC
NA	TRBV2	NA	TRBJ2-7	CASRTGTSTYEQYF	TGTGCCAGCAGGACCGGGACATCTACCTACGAGCAGTACTTC